There are many counts of the clone carrying this T cell receptor (beta chain). Listed TCR primers and previously described methods were used for bulk TCR libraries. TCRdb passed the PCR reads through MiXCR, listing each CDR3 protein once. The sample contains about 640,000 distinct CDR3 sequences, less than 20% of which appear only once. These data belong to a study of molecular identifiers for immune sequencing clone quantification. CDR3 length equals 15 residues. Trimming left V 5 bases short and J 0 bases short, with 13 bases between. Germline V lookup: CDR1 SEHNR, CDR2 FQNEAQ (reference sequence). The chain combines TRBV7-9 with TRBJ1-1; perhaps TRBD1 as D (5 bases). The receptor was derived from a human donor in good health. Some libraries in this study had Jurkat cell RNA spiked in. The material sequenced was naive CD8+ T cells from blood, with Jurkat cell RNA spiked in. Stated subset: FACS-sorted CD8+CD4-CCR7+CD45RA+ naive T cells. This CDR3 is CASSTSGRVNTEAFF. CDR3 nucleotides: TGTGCCAGCAGCACCTCTGGCAGGGTGAACACTGAAGCTTTCTTT.